The sequence of this T cell receptor (beta chain) was determined in a study of identical twins. Study results and limitations: Within twin pairs, the out-of-frame alpha sequences they shared showed excess low generation probability.

Germline CDR1 reads SEHNR; CDR2 reads FQNEAQ (reference sequence). The CDR3 spans 12 residues. The V gene lost 2 bases and the J gene lost 9 bases, with 8 bases spanning the gap. As regards this clonotype: Its specificity is not known.

Unique molecular identifiers were in the cDNA, with template-switch universal primer binding. TCRdb called the 5' RACE reads again in MiXCR, with one record for every CDR3 protein. Here the sample spans hundreds of thousands of distinct CDR3 sequences, 10% to 15% being singletons. Separately, the same data were catalogued under a study of yellow fever vaccine responses in identical twins.

V and J are TRBV7-9 and TRBJ2-4, with D uncertain. The clonotype was recovered from a woman aged 18-35 years in good health. Sequencing was carried out using PBMCs. This CDR3 reads CASSLMGAIQYF. The CDR3 bases are TGTGCCAGCAGCTTAATGGGTGCCATTCAGTACTTC.